This T cell receptor beta chain came from a study of blood T cells in healthy people across ages. As for this clonotype: Given a much more abundant clone one base away, this may be a read error.

For the second PCR, which ran for 7 to 11 cycles, a sample-barcoded 5' primer and a J-beta primer mix were used. No fewer than 3 million CDR3-containing paired-end reads came from each sample. Each CDR3 protein gets one entry after TCRdb re-called the 5' RACE reads with MiXCR. The repertoire holds hundreds of thousands of distinct CDR3 sequences, with more than 25% as singletons. Germline assignment: CDR1 SNHLY and CDR2 FYNNEI. The CDR3 runs to 14 residues. V shed 10 bases, J shed 7 bases, and the junction held 15 bases outside the gene matches. The sequence derives from an elderly woman in good health. The sequenced material came from blood. J is TRBJ2-7 and V is TRBV2, with TRBD2 matching over 8 bases. The CDR3 region is CAILRGGFRNEQYF. The CDR3 DNA sequence: TGTGCCATCCTTCGGGGGGGTTTTCGAAATGAGCAGTACTTC.